The clone carrying this TCR beta chain was picked up one time. The data are from a study of blood T cell repertoires in COVID-19. Germline V lookup: CDR1 MNHEY, CDR2 SVGAGI. The CDR3 length is 14 residues. V was cut by 2 bases and J by 7 bases, with 14 bases left in between. TCRdb's table, derived via immunoSEQ multiplex PCR, lists solely in-frame clones and lacks some. The table has approximately 210,000 clones, 81% seen once; the top ten hold approximately 9%. Recruits, aged 18 to 89 years, lived in 20 to 30 US areas. This TCR was sampled from a woman in her forties or fifties with acute COVID-19. The chain couples TRBV6-5 to TRBJ1-2; D unresolved. Source material: PBMCs or T cells enriched from blood (not recorded which). This chain's CDR3 is CASSYRRENGGYTF. The DNA of the CDR3 is TGTGCCAGCAGTTACCGACGGGAGAACGGTGGCTACACCTTC.